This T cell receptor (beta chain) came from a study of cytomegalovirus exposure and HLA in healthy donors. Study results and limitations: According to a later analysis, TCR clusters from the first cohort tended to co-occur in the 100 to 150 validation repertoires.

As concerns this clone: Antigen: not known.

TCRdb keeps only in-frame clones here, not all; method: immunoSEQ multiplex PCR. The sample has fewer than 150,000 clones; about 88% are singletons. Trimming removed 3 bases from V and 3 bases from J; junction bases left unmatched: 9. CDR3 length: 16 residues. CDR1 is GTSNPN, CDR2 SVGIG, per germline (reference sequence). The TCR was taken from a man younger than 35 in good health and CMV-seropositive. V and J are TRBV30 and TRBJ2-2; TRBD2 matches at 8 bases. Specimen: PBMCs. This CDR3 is CAWSYWGGGYTGELFF. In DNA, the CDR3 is TGTGCCTGGAGCTACTGGGGCGGGGGGTACACCGGGGAGCTGTTTTTT.